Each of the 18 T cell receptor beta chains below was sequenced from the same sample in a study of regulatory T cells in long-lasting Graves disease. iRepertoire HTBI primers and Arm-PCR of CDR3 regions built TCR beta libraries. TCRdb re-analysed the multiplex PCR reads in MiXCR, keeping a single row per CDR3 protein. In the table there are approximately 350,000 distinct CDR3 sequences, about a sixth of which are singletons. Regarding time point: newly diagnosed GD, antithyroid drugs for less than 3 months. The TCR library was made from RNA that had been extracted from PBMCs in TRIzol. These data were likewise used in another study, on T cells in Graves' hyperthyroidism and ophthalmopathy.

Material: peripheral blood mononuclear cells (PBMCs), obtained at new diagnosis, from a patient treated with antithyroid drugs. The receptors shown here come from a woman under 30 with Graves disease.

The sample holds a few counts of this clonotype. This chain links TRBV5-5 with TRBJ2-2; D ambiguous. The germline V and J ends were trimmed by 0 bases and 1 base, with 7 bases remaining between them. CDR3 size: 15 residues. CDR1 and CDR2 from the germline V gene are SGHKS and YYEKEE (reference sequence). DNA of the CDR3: TGTGCCAGCAGCTTGGGGTACCAGAACACCGGGGAGCTGTTTTTT. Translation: CASSLGYQNTGELFF.

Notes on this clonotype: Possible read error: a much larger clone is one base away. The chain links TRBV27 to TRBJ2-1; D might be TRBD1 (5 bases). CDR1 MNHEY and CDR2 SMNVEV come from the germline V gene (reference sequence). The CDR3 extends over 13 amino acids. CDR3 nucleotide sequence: TGTGTCAGCGCCCTAACGGACAACAATGAGCAGTTCTTC. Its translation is CVSALTDNNEQFF.

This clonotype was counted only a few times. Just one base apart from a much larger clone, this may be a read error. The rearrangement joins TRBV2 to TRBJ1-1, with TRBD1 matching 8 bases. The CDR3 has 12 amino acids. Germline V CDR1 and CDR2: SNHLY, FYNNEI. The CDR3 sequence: CASRDRGAEALF. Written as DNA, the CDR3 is TGTGCCAGCAGAGACAGGGGTGCTGAAGCTCTCTTT.

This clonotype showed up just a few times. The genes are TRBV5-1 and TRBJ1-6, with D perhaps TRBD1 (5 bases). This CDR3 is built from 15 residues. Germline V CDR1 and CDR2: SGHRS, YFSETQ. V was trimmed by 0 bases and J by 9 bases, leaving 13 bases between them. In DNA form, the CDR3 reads TGCGCCAGCAGCTTGGCCGGGGCAGGGAGTTCACCCCTCCACTTT. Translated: CASSLAGAGSSPLHF.

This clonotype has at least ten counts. This chain's CDR3 is CASSPTPQGGGGYTF. CDR3 DNA sequence: TGTGCCAGCAGCCCGACGCCTCAAGGGGGAGGTGGCTACACCTTC. The V call is TRBV11-1, the J call TRBJ1-2; tentative D call: TRBD1 (6 bases). The V end was cut by 5 bases, the J end by 7 bases, with 20 bases between. The length of the CDR3 is 15 residues. Germline V gives CDR1 SGHAT, CDR2 FQDESV (reference sequence).

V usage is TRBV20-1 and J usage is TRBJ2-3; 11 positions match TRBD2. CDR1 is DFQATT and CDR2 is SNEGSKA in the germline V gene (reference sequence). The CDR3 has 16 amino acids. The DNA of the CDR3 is TGCAGCGGGGGTAAGGCTAGCGGGAGGATTTCGGATACGCAGTATTTT. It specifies CSGGKASGRISDTQYF.

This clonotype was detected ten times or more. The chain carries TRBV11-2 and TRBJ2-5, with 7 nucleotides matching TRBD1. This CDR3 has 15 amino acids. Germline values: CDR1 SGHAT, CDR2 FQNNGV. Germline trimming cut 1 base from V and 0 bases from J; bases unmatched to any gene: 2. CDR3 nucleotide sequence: TGTGCCAGCAGCTTAGTCAGGGGGAACCAAGAGACCCAGTACTTC. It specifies CASSLVRGNQETQYF. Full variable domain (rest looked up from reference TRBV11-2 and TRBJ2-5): EAGVAQSPRYKIIEKRQSVAFWCNPISGHATLYWYQQILGQGPKLLIQFQNNGVVDDSQLPKDRFSAERLKGVDSTLKIQPAKLEDSAVYLCASSLVRGNQETQYFGPGTRLLVL.

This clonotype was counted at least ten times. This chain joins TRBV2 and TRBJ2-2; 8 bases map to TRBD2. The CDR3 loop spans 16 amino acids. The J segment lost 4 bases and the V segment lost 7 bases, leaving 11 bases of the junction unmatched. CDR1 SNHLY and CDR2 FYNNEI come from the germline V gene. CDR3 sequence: CASILEAGEGTGELFF. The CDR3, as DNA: TGTGCCAGCATCCTCGAAGCGGGAGAAGGCACCGGGGAGCTGTTTTTT.

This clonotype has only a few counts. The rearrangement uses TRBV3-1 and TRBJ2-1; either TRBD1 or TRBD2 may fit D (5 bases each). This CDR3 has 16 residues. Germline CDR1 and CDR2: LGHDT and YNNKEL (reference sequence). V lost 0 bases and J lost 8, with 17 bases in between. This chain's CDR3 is CASSQDSGPPSDEQFF. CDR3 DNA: TGTGCCAGCAGCCAAGATTCGGGACCACCGTCGGATGAGCAGTTCTTC.

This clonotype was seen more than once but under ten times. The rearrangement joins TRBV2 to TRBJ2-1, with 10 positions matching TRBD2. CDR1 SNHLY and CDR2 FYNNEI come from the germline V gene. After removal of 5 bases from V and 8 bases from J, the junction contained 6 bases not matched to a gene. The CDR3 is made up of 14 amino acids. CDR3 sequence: CASSLQLAGYEQFF. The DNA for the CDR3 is TGTGCCAGCAGTCTCCAACTAGCGGGATATGAGCAGTTCTTC.

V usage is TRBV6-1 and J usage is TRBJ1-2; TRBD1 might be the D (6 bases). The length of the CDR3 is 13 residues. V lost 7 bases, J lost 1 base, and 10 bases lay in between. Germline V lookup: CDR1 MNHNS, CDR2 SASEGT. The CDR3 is CASKQGFNYGYTF. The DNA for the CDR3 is TGTGCCAGCAAGCAGGGGTTTAACTATGGCTACACCTTC.

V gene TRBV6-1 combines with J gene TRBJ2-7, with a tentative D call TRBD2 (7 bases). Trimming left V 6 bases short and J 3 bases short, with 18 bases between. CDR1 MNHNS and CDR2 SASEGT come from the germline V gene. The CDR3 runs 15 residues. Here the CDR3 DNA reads TGTGCCAGCAGCCCTCTAGGGGGAGGGCACTACGAGCAGTACTTC. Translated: CASSPLGGGHYEQYF.

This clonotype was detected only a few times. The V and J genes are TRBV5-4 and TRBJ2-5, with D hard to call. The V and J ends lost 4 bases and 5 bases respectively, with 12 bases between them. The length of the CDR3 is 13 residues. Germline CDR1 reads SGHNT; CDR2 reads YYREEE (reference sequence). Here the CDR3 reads CASSRPAEETQYF. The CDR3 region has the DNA TGTGCCAGCAGCCGGCCCGCTGAGGAGACCCAGTACTTC.

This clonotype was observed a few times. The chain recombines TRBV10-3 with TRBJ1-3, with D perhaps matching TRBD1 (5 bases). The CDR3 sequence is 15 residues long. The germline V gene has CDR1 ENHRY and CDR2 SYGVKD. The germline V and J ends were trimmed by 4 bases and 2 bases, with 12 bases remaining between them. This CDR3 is CAISGPGTAGNTIYF. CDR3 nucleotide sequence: TGTGCCATCAGTGGCCCGGGGACGGCTGGAAACACCATATATTTT.

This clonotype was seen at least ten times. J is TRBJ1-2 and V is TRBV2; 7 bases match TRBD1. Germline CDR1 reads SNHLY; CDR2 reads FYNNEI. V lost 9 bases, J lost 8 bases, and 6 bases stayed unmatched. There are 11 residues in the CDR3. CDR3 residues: CARRQGGGYTF. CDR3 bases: TGTGCCAGAAGACAGGGCGGCGGCTACACCTTC. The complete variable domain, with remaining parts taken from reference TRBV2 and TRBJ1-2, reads EPEVTQTPSHQVTQMGQEVILRCVPISNHLYFYWYRQILGQKVEFLVSFYNNEISEKSEIFDDQFSVERPDGSNFTLKIRSTKLEDSAMYFCARRQGGGYTFGSGTRLTVV.

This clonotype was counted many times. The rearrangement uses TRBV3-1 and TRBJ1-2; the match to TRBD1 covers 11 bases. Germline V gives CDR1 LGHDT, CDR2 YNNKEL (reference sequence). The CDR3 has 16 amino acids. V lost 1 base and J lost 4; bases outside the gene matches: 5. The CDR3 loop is CASSQARGQGGYGYTF. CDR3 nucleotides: TGTGCCAGCAGCCAAGCCAGGGGACAGGGGGGCTATGGCTACACCTTC.

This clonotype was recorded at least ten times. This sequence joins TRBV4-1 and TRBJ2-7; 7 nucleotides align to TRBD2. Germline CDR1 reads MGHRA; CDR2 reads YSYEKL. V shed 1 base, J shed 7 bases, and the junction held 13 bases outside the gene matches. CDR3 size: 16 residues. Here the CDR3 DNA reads TGCGCCAGCAGCCAAGGATCCTTGGCGGGAGTATCGGAGCAGTACTTC. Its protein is CASSQGSLAGVSEQYF.

In nucleotides, the CDR3 is TGTGCCAGCAGGGTGGGGGGGGGGAGCAATGAGCAGTTCTTC. Protein: CASRVGGGSNEQFF. The V call is TRBV28, the J call TRBJ2-1; 7 nucleotides match TRBD2. The germline CDR1 and CDR2 sequences are MDHEN and SYDVKM. J was trimmed by 6 bases and V by 6 bases; bases with no gene match: 8. The CDR3 totals 14 residues.